Shown below are 7 T cell receptor beta chains from a single sample sequenced in a study of shared clonotypes between healthy human individuals. CD45RO-negative, CCR7-positively selected cells formed the naive CD8 fraction, excluding terminally differentiated effector memory CD45RA+ cells. Sequencing was performed with immunoSEQ multiplex PCR; in TCRdb, only in-frame clones are kept and a portion is missing. The table lists approximately 720,000 clones, around 90% of them singletons, with approximately 24% in the top ten. The specimen sequenced was naive CD8+ T cells sorted from blood. The receptor source for this set is a man younger than 45 in good health.

This clone has just a few counts. This chain joins TRBV7-9 and TRBJ1-2; D is uncertain. Germline CDR1 reads SEHNR; CDR2 reads FQNEAQ (reference sequence). The germline V and J ends were trimmed by 6 bases and 3 bases, with 8 bases remaining between them. The CDR3 loop spans 12 amino acids. CDR3 in amino acids: CASRFRDYGYTF. In DNA, the CDR3 is TGTGCCAGCAGGTTCCGGGACTATGGCTACACCTTC.

This chain links TRBV29-1 with TRBJ2-1; D is ambiguous. From germline, CDR1 is SQVTM and CDR2 ANQGSEA. The germline V and J ends were trimmed by 0 bases and 7 bases, with 13 bases remaining between them. The CDR3 loop spans 14 amino acids. This CDR3 reads CSVEDAEPSNEQFF. CDR3 DNA sequence: TGCAGCGTTGAAGACGCGGAACCATCTAATGAGCAGTTCTTC.

The genes are TRBV5-6 and TRBJ2-1; a possible D gene is TRBD1 (6 bases). The CDR3 has 15 amino acids. Germline CDR1 and CDR2: SGHDT and YYEEEE. Trimming removed 2 bases from V and 8 bases from J, with 17 bases in between. The CDR3 region has the DNA TGTGCCAGCAGCTTTAGGACCGAGGGGGTCCATGAGCAGTTCTTC. Its protein is CASSFRTEGVHEQFF. Based on the CDR3 plus reference TRBV5-6 and TRBJ2-1, the full variable domain is DAGVTQSPTHLIKTRGQQVTLRCSPKSGHDTVSWYQQALGQGPQFIFQYYEEEERQRGNFPDRFSGHQFPNYSSELNVNALLLGDSALYLCASSFRTEGVHEQFFGPGTRLTVL.

V usage is TRBV19 and J usage is TRBJ2-1; D is perhaps TRBD1 or TRBD2 (5 bases each). CDR1 and CDR2 (germline): LNHDA, SQIVND (reference sequence). V lost 0 bases and J 0 bases, leaving 12 bases between the germline ends. The CDR3 loop spans 17 amino acids. The CDR3 region has the DNA TGTGCCAGTAGTATAGAGGGGGACGGCAGCTCCTACAATGAGCAGTTCTTC. Its translation is CASSIEGDGSSYNEQFF.

The chain has TRBV4-1 and TRBJ2-3, with D perhaps matching TRBD1 or TRBD2 (6 bases each). V gave up 1 base and J gave up 3 bases, with 14 bases separating them. The CDR3 extends over 16 amino acids. Germline V CDR1 and CDR2: MGHRA, YSYEKL. CDR3 bases: TGCGCCAGCAGCCAAGCCGCACAGGGACTTACAGATACGCAGTATTTT. This encodes CASSQAAQGLTDTQYF.

V usage is TRBV27 and J usage is TRBJ2-3; 9 positions match TRBD1. The CDR3 runs 15 residues. Germline values: CDR1 MNHEY, CDR2 SMNVEV (reference sequence). V lost 5 bases, J lost 6 bases, and 9 bases stayed unmatched. CDR3 residues: CASSAGTGSMDTQYF. Written as DNA, the CDR3 is TGTGCCAGCAGTGCGGGGACAGGGTCTATGGATACGCAGTATTTT.

The V and J genes are TRBV28 and TRBJ2-7; 8 bases agree with TRBD1. V trimming: 8 bases; J trimming: 2 bases; junction bases outside the gene matches: 2. This CDR3 comprises 12 residues. The germline CDR1 and CDR2 sequences are MDHEN and SYDVKM. The CDR3 DNA is TGTGCCAGCCAGGACAGGGCCTACGAGCAGTACTTC. Translated: CASQDRAYEQYF.